This TCR beta chain stems from a study of blood T cells in healthy people across ages. Study-wide results and limits: Roughly linearly, TCR beta diversity per million T cells fell as age increased. Because sorting was not performed, PBMCs prevented conclusive naive versus antigen-experienced comparison.

The second PCR ran roughly 6 to 11 cycles with a sample-barcoded 5' primer and J-beta primers. TCRdb reprocessed the 5' RACE reads via MiXCR and lists one record per CDR3 protein. Here the sample spans hundreds of thousands of distinct CDR3 sequences, 56% being singletons. Regarding this clonotype: What it binds is unknown.

The specimen was blood. The TCR sequence derives from a man aged 35-49 years in good health.

Here the CDR3 reads CASSLGVRAETQYF. The DNA for the CDR3 is TGTGCCAGCAGCTTAGGAGTACGGGCGGAGACCCAGTACTTC. This chain joins TRBV7-2 and TRBJ2-7; D not certain. The end of the DNA fits TRBJ2-5 better, so the J call may be wrong. This CDR3 has 14 residues. Looked up from germline, CDR1 is SGHTA and CDR2 is FQGNSA.